This T cell receptor beta chain is drawn from a study of blood T cells in healthy people across ages. A second PCR, run for roughly 7 to 12 cycles, used a sample-barcoded 5' primer plus a J-beta primer mix. TCRdb passed the 5' RACE reads through MiXCR, listing each CDR3 protein once. The sample contains over 1,500,000 distinct CDR3 sequences, less than 50% of which appear only once. This clonotype was recorded only once. Its antigen is unidentified. Study-level points and caveats: Age advanced and TCR beta diversity per million T cells fell, roughly linearly.

Trimming took off 5 bases at V and 7 bases at J, with 14 bases between the two ends. The CDR3 extends over 13 amino acids. The germline CDR1 and CDR2 sequences are MNHNY and SVGAGI (reference sequence). The chain carries TRBV6-6 and TRBJ1-2; a possible D gene is TRBD1 (6 bases). This sequence originates from a woman in her forties in good health. Sequenced: blood. The CDR3 DNA follows: TGTGCCAGCAGTGATACAGGGTCTTTTGGCTACACCTTC. Amino acids: CASSDTGSFGYTF.